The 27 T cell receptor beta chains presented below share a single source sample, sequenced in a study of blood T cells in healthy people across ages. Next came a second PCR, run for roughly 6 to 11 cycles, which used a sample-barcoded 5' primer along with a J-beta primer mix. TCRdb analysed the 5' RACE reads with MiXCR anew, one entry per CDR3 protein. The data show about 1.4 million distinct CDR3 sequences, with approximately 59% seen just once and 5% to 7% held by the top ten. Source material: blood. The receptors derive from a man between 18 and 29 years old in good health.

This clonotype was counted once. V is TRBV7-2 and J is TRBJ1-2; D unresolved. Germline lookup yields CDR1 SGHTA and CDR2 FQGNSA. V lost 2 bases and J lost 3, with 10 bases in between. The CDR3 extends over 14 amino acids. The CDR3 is CASSLRSLDYGYTF. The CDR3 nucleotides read TGTGCCAGCAGCTTACGATCCCTAGACTATGGCTACACCTTC.

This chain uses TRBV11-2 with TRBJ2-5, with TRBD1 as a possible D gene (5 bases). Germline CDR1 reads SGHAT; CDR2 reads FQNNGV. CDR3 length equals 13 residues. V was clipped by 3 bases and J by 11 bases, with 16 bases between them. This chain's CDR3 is CASSLTVYNKQYF. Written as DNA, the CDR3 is TGTGCCAGCAGCTTGACAGTCTACAATAAGCAGTACTTC. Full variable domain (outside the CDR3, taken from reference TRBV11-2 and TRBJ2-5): EAGVAQSPRYKIIEKRQSVAFWCNPISGHATLYWYQQILGQGPKLLIQFQNNGVVDDSQLPKDRFSAERLKGVDSTLKIQPAKLEDSAVYLCASSLTVYNKQYFGPGTRLLVL.

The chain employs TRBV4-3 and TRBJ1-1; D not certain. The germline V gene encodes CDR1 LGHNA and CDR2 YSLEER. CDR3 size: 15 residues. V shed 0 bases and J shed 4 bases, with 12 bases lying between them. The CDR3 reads CASSQDSQMGTEAFF. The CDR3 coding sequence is TGCGCCAGCAGCCAAGATAGCCAGATGGGCACTGAAGCTTTCTTT.

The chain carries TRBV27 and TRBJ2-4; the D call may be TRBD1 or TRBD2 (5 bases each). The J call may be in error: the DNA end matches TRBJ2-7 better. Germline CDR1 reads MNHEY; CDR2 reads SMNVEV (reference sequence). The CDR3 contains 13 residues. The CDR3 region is CASSVGEFYEQYF. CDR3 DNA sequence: TGTGCCAGCAGTGTGGGGGAGTTCTACGAGCAGTACTTC.

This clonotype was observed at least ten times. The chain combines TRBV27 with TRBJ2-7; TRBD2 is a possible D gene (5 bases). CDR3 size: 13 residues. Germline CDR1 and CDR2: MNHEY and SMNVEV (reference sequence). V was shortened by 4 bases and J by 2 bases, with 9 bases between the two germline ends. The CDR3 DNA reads TGTGCCAGCAGTTACGGGGAAACCTACGAGCAGTACTTC. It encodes CASSYGETYEQYF.

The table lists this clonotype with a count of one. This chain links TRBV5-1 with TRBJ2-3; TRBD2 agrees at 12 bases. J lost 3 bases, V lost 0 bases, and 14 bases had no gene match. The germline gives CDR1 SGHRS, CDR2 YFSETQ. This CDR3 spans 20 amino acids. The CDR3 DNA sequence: TGCGCCAGCAGCTTGGATTTTTCGGCTAGCGGGAGGGCCTTGACAGATACGCAGTATTTT. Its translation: CASSLDFSASGRALTDTQYF.

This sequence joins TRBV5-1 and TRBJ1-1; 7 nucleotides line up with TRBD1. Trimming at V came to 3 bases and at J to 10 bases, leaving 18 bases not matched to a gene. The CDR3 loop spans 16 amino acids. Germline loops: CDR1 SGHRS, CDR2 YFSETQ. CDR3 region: CASSSAPGQSSYAAFF. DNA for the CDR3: TGCGCCAGCAGCTCAGCACCGGGACAGTCTTCGTATGCAGCTTTCTTT.

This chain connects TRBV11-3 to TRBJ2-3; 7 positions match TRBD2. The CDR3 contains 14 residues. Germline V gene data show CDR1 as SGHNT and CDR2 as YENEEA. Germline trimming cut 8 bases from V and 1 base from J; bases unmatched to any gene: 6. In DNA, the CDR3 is TGTGCCAGCGGGATCGCGGGGGGCACAGATACGCAGTATTTT. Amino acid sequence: CASGIAGGTDTQYF.

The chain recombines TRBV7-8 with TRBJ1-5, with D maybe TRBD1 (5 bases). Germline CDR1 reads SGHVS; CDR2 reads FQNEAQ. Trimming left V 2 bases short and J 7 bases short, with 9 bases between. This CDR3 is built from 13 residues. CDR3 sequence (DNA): TGTGCCAGCAGCTTAAACGGGGGACAGCCCCAGCATTTT. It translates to CASSLNGGQPQHF. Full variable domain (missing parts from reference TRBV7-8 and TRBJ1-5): GAGVSQSPRYKVAKRGQDVALRCDPISGHVSLFWYQQALGQGPEFLTYFQNEAQLDKSGLPSDRFFAERPEGSVSTLKIQRTQQEDSAVYLCASSLNGGQPQHFGDGTRLSIL.

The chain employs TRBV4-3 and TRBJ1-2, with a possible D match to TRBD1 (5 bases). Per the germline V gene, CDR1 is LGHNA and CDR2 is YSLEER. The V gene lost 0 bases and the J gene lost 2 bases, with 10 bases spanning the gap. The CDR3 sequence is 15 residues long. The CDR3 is CASSQDQTDNYGYTF. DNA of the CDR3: TGCGCCAGCAGCCAAGATCAGACAGACAACTATGGCTACACCTTC.

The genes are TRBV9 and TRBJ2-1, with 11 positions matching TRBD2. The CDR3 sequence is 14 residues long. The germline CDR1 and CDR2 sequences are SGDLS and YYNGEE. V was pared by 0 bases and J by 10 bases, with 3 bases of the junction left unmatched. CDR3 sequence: CASSVVLAGVEQFF. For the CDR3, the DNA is TGTGCCAGCAGCGTAGTACTAGCGGGAGTGGAGCAGTTCTTC.

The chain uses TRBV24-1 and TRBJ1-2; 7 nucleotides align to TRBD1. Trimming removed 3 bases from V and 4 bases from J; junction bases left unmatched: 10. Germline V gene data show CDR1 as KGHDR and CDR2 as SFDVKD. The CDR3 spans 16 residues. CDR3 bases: TGTGCCACCAGTGATGCCGGAAGGGGGCGAATCTATGGCTACACCTTC. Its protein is CATSDAGRGRIYGYTF.

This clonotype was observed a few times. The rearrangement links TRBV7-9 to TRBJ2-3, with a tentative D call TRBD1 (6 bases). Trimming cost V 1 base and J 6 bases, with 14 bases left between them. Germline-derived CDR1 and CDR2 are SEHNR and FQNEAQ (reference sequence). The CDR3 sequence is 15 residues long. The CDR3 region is CASSLEGVDTDTQYF. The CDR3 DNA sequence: TGTGCCAGCAGCTTAGAGGGGGTTGACACTGATACGCAGTATTTT.

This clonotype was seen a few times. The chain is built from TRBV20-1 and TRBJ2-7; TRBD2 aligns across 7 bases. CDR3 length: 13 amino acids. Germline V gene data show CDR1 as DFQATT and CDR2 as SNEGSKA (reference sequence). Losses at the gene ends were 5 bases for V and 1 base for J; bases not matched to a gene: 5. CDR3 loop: CSADVGGSYEQYF. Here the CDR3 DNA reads TGCAGTGCTGACGTGGGGGGGTCCTACGAGCAGTACTTC.

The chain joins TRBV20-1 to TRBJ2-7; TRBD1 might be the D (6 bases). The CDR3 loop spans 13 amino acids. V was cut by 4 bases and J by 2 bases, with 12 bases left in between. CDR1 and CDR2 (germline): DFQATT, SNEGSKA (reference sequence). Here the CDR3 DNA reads TGCAGTGCTAATTGCGGACAGACCTACGAGCAGTACTTC. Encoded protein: CSANCGQTYEQYF.

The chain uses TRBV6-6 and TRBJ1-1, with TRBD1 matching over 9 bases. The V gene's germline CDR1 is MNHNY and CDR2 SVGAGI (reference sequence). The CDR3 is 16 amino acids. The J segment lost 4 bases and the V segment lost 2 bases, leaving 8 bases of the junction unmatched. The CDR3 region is CASSYQGQGRSTEAFF. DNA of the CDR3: TGTGCCAGCAGTTACCAAGGACAGGGGAGAAGCACTGAAGCTTTCTTT.

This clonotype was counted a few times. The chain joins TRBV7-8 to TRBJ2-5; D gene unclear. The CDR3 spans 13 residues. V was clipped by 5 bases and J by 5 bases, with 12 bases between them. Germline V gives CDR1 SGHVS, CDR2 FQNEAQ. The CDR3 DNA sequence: TGTGCCAGCAGCCATGGACCATCGGAGACCCAGTACTTC. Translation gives CASSHGPSETQYF.

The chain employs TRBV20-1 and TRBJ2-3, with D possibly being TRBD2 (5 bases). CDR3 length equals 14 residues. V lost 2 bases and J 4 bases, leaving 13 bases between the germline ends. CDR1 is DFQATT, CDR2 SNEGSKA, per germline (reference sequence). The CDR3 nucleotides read TGCAGTGCTAGATCCGGGATGGTTCCAGATACGCAGTATTTT. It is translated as CSARSGMVPDTQYF.

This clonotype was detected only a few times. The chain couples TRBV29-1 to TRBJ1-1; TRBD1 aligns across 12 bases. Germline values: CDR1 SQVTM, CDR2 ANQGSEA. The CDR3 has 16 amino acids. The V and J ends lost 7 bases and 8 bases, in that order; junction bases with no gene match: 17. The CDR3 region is CSGDYEKGTGGFEAFF. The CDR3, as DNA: TGCAGCGGCGACTACGAAAAGGGGACAGGGGGCTTCGAAGCTTTCTTT. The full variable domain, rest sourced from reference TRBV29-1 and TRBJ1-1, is SAVISQKPSRDICQRGTSLTIQCQVDSQVTMMFWYRQQPGQSLTLIATANQGSEATYESGFVIDKFPISRPNLTFSTLTVSNMSPEDSSIYLCSGDYEKGTGGFEAFFGQGTRLTVV.

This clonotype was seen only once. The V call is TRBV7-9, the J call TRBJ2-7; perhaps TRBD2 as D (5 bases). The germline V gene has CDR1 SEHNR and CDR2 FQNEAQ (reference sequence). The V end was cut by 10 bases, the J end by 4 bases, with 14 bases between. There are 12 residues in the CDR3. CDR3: CATQPEAYEQYF. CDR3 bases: TGTGCCACACAGCCGGAGGCGTACGAGCAGTACTTC.

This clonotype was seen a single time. CDR3 sequence (DNA): TGTGCCAGCATCCCCTCTGTCGGGCGGGAGCAGTTCTTC. It codes for CASIPSVGREQFF. The J gene is TRBJ2-1, the V gene TRBV7-8; D ambiguous. V was trimmed by 7 bases and J by 10 bases, leaving 17 bases between them. The length of the CDR3 is 13 residues. CDR1 and CDR2 from the germline V gene are SGHVS and FQNEAQ. Supplemented by reference TRBV7-8 and TRBJ2-1, the full variable domain reads GAGVSQSPRYKVAKRGQDVALRCDPISGHVSLFWYQQALGQGPEFLTYFQNEAQLDKSGLPSDRFFAERPEGSVSTLKIQRTQQEDSAVYLCASIPSVGREQFFGPGTRLTVL.

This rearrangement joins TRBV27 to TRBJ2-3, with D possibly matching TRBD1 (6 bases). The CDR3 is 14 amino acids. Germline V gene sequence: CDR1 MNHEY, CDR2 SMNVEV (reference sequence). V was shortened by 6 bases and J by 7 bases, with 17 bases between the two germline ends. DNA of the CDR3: TGTGCCAGCAGCCGGGACACCTCAATAAATACGCAGTATTTT. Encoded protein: CASSRDTSINTQYF.

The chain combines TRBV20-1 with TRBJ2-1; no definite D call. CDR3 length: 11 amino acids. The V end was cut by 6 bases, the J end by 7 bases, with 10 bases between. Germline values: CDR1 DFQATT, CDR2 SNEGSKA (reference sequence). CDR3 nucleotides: TGCAGTGCCATCGATTTGAATGAGCAGTTCTTC. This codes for CSAIDLNEQFF.

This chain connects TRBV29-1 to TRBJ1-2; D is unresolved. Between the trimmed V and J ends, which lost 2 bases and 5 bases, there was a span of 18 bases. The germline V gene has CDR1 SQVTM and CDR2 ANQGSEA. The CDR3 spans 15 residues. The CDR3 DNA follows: TGCAGCGTTGAATCCTCGAGGGAGGAATGGTATGGCTACACCTTC. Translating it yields CSVESSREEWYGYTF.

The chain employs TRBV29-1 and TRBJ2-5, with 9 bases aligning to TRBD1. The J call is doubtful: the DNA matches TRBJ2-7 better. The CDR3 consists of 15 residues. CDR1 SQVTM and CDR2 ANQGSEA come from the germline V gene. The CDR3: CSVEDGTGKNYEQYF. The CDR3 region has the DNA TGCAGCGTTGAAGATGGGACAGGGAAAAACTACGAGCAGTACTTC.

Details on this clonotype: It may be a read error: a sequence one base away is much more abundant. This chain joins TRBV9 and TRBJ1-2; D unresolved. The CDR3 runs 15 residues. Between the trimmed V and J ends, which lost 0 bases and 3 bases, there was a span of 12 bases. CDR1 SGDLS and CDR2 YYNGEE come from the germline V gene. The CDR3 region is CASSVASGRDYGYTF. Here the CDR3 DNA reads TGTGCCAGCAGCGTAGCCTCCGGACGGGACTATGGCTACACCTTC.

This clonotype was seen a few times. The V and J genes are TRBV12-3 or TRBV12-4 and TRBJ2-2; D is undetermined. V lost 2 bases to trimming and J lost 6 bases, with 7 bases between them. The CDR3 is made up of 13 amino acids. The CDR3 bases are TGTGCCAGCAGTTTAAATACGGCCGGGGAGCTGTTTTTT. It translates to CASSLNTAGELFF.